The entry that follows covers one T cell receptor (beta chain) sequence. No antigen is known for it. Germline CDR1 is LGHNA and CDR2 is YSLEER. This CDR3 contains 15 residues. Between the trimmed V and J ends, which lost 0 bases and 6 bases, there was a span of 15 bases. Per the original data handling: Filtering differed since immunoSEQ provided only junctions, with no quality scores. Clones were read by immunoSEQ multiplex PCR, and TCRdb kept only the in-frame ones, dropping some. V and J calls and clone size are copied from that table; D and trimming were computed from the DNA. The sample lists some 2 million clones; just under 95% were seen once. The source of the sample is a study of shared clonotypes between healthy human individuals. Positive CCR7 selection of CD45RO-negative cells yielded the naive CD8 cells, and terminally differentiated effector memory CD45RA+ cells were excluded. None of the donors, who were healthy HIV-negative adults, had recently had acute infections or vaccinations. Nashville, Tennessee was home to all donors, each a Caucasian adult.

Study-level findings and limits: Naive subsets, compared against memory subsets, generally had larger estimated richness values.

Sequencing input: naive CD8+ T cells sorted from blood. The chain is built from TRBV4-3 and TRBJ2-7; the D gene could be TRBD1 or TRBD2 (6 bases each). The receptor was derived from a man younger than 35 in good health. Written as DNA, the CDR3 is TGCGCCAGCAGCCAAGATCGAGGGGGAGGCGGCGAGCAGTACTTC. This translates into CASSQDRGGGGEQYF.